One sample yielded the 6 T cell receptor beta chains listed below, sequenced in a study of Tregs in tolerant kidney transplant recipients. The method was immunoSEQ multiplex PCR; TCRdb's version includes in-frame clones alone and lacks a portion of them. The record lists some 15,000 clones, of which the ten most abundant hold 3.5%. Mixed chimerism was transient after nonmyeloablative marrow transplants from related graft donors. Here the sequenced sample was CD4+ T cells from blood (PBMCs), taken 12 months after the transplant. The source is a human patient who received a combined kidney and bone marrow transplant. Among the T cells, some may be from the graft donor.

As concerns this clone: The CDR3 is cut off 3 residues early in the read; its end comes from the germline J gene. The chain recombines TRBV5-6 with TRBJ1-4; TRBD1 matches 9 bases. Per the germline V gene, CDR1 is SGHDT and CDR2 is YYEEEE. This CDR3 comprises 14 residues. Trimming removed 1 base from V and 8 bases from J; junction bases left unmatched: 3. CDR3 DNA, as far as it was read: TGTGCCAGCAGCTTGCCGACAGGGGGAGAAAAA. The encoded protein is CASSLPTGGEK. The full CDR3 protein is CASSLPTGGEKLFF. Looking up the rest from reference TRBV5-6 and TRBJ1-4 gives the full variable domain: DAGVTQSPTHLIKTRGQQVTLRCSPKSGHDTVSWYQQALGQGPQFIFQYYEEEERQRGNFPDRFSGHQFPNYSSELNVNALLLGDSALYLCASSLPTGGEKLFFGSGTQLSVL.

A word on this clone: Read data end 3 residues before the CDR3 end; the end is taken from the germline J gene. V is TRBV20-1 and J is TRBJ2-3; 12 nucleotides align to TRBD2. The CDR3 is made up of 17 amino acids. V lost 2 bases, J lost 5 bases, and 11 bases stayed unmatched. Germline CDR1 DFQATT, CDR2 SNEGSKA (reference sequence). The covered CDR3 bases are TGCAGTGCTAGAATTCTAGCGGGAGGGCCGGGTGAAGATACG. Amino acid sequence: CSARILAGGPGEDT. The whole CDR3 is CSARILAGGPGEDTQYF.

The CDR3 loop is CASSLGTEGNTIYF. The covered CDR3 bases are TGCGCCAGCAGCTTGGGGACAGAAGGAAACACC. The chain joins TRBV5-1 to TRBJ1-3; the D gene is possibly TRBD1 (6 bases). The read ends 3 residues shy of where the CDR3 ends; the end is completed using the germline J gene. The CDR3 spans 14 residues. The V gene's germline CDR1 is SGHRS and CDR2 YFSETQ. V was shortened by 0 bases and J by 4 bases, with 8 bases between the two germline ends.

Points on this clone: With the read ending 3 residues before the CDR3 end, the germline J gene is used to fill in that end. This chain links TRBV29-1 with TRBJ2-1, with 11 bases matching TRBD2. Looked up from germline, CDR1 is SQVTM and CDR2 is ANQGSEA. V lost 7 bases to trimming and J lost 6 bases; unmatched junction nucleotides: 8. The CDR3 contains 14 residues. The CDR3 bases that were read are TGCAGCGGTAGCGGGAGGGAAGGGACCAATGAG. Translating it yields CSGSGREGTNE. The full CDR3 sequence reads CSGSGREGTNEQFF.

As regards this clone: Sequencing ends 3 residues short of the CDR3 end; the germline J gene provides the rest. The V gene is TRBV12-3 or TRBV12-4, the J gene TRBJ2-3, with 8 bases aligning to TRBD2. V was pared by 4 bases and J by 3 bases, with 9 bases of the junction left unmatched. The CDR3 spans 16 residues. The CDR3 sequence: CASSSTVAGSTDTQYF. CDR3 bases read: TGTGCCAGCAGTTCCACTGTAGCGGGGAGTACAGATACG.

With regard to this clone: Read data end 3 residues before the CDR3 end; the end is taken from the germline J gene. The rearrangement links TRBV6-2 or TRBV6-3 to TRBJ2-3, with 8 bases aligning to TRBD2. The CDR3 runs to 15 residues. Germline CDR1 reads MNHEY; CDR2 reads SVGEGT. The junction had 8 bases not matched to a gene; V was cut back by 8 bases and J by 1 base. The DNA read from the CDR3 is TGTGCCAGCGGGGACCCAGCGGGAGGCACAGATACG. Translated, it gives CASGDPAGGTDT. The whole CDR3 sequence reads CASGDPAGGTDTQYF.